Below are 6 T cell receptor beta chains sequenced from a single sample in a study of molecular identifiers for immune sequencing clone quantification (dated by TCRdb to between 2018 and 2020). Library generation was performed with PCR. Instrument used: Illumina HiSeq 4000. Using fastp at Q25 and MiXCR, TCRdb reprocessed the public reads and kept productive beta chains. Every distinct CDR3 protein forms one entry, paired with its most common genes and DNA. The sample table lists under 600,000 distinct CDR3 sequences, over 20% of them with a count of one. Approximately 0.84% of the sample comes from the top ten. Sequenced input: naive CD8+ T cells from blood, with Jurkat cell RNA spiked in. The intended sense of this specimen's cell subset or site label: FACS-sorted CD8+CD4-CCR7+CD45RA+ naive T cells. The receptor set was obtained from a human donor in good health. Some libraries in this study had Jurkat cell RNA spiked in.

V and J are TRBV10-3 and TRBJ2-3; 7 bases fit TRBD1. This CDR3 has 15 amino acids. Germline V CDR1 and CDR2: ENHRY, SYGVKD. Germline trimming cut 5 bases from V and 4 bases from J; bases unmatched to any gene: 9. CDR3 region: CAISKTGNLPDTQYF. The CDR3, as DNA: TGTGCCATCAGTAAGACAGGGAATCTCCCAGATACGCAGTATTTT.

Regarding this clonotype: This may arise from a read error, as a much more abundant clone is one base away. The V call is TRBV28, the J call TRBJ2-3; a possible D gene is TRBD2 (5 bases). CDR1 MDHEN and CDR2 SYDVKM come from the germline V gene. CDR3 length: 16 residues. Trimming shortened V by 2 bases and J by 4 bases, and 16 bases separated the two germline ends. CDR3 nucleotides: TGTGCCAGCAGTTTAAGTGGCGAGTCGGGGTCAGATACGCAGTATTTT. This gives the protein CASSLSGESGSDTQYF.

This clonotype has at least ten counts. CDR3 region: CASSLGGGLEWSSGANVLTF. The DNA for the CDR3 is TGTGCCAGCAGCTTAGGGGGTGGACTAGAATGGAGCTCTGGGGCCAACGTCCTGACTTTC. The chain uses TRBV7-6 and TRBJ2-6; 7 bases agree with TRBD2. Germline assignment: CDR1 SGHVS and CDR2 FNYEAQ. The trim removed 1 base at V and 0 bases at J, leaving 12 bases unmatched. The CDR3 runs 20 residues.

A remark on this clonotype: This may be a read error: a much more frequent sequence differs by one nucleotide. The V and J genes are TRBV5-6 and TRBJ2-7, with 9 bases lining up with TRBD1. Germline V gives CDR1 SGHDT, CDR2 YYEEEE. This CDR3 is 15 amino acids long. Trimming removed 6 bases from V and 4 bases from J; junction bases left unmatched: 11. CDR3: CASNGEGTGWYEQYF. The CDR3 nucleotides are TGTGCCAGCAACGGCGAAGGGACAGGGTGGTACGAGCAGTACTTC.

In this sample, this clonotype turned up many times. The V call is TRBV6-1, the J call TRBJ2-1, with D unclear. Trimming pared 7 bases from V and 5 bases from J, leaving 9 bases between. Germline loops: CDR1 MNHNS, CDR2 SASEGT. This CDR3 contains 12 residues. This CDR3 reads CASIPRDNEQFF. CDR3 sequence (DNA): TGTGCCAGCATCCCCAGAGACAATGAGCAGTTCTTC.

This clonotype appeared many times. The chain employs TRBV5-1 and TRBJ1-3; D gene uncertain. The germline V gene has CDR1 SGHRS and CDR2 YFSETQ. The CDR3 runs 16 residues. The V end lost 3 bases, the J end lost 2 bases, and 15 bases lay between the germline ends. The CDR3 is CASSWYSGGTGNTIYF. CDR3 bases: TGCGCCAGCAGCTGGTATTCGGGTGGCACTGGAAACACCATATATTTT.